The clone carrying this T cell receptor beta chain was counted a single time. What it recognizes is unknown. This sample is part of a study of STAT3 mutations in large granular lymphocyte leukemia. Study-level information: Immunosuppressive therapy was given to more than half of T-LGLL patients. General observations from the study: Clonal expansion was inferred from other time points because no sample existed at each clone's first appearance. Every T-cell large granular lymphocyte leukemia patient had at least one immunodominant TCR beta clonotype. After therapy, about 35% of the 18 patients switched clonotypes, all new clones STAT3 wild type.

V lost 4 bases to trimming and J lost 4 bases, with 10 bases between them. Germline V CDR1 and CDR2: SGHVS, FNYEAQ. The CDR3 contains 13 residues. Each sample's TCRbeta library yielded on average around 40,000 productive templates. Clones were read by immunoSEQ multiplex PCR, and TCRdb kept only the in-frame ones, dropping some. The table has tens of thousands of clones, approximately 90% seen once; the top ten hold 0.35% to 0.55%. This TCR was recovered from a human donor with T large granular lymphocyte leukemia. Some clones in this sample may be carry-over from other donors' samples. The V gene is TRBV7-6, the J gene TRBJ1-1; perhaps TRBD1 as D (6 bases). Material for sequencing was PBMCs. In nucleotides, the CDR3 is TGTGCCAGCAGCTCCCAGGGGAGCACTGAAGCTTTCTTT. Encoded protein: CASSSQGSTEAFF.